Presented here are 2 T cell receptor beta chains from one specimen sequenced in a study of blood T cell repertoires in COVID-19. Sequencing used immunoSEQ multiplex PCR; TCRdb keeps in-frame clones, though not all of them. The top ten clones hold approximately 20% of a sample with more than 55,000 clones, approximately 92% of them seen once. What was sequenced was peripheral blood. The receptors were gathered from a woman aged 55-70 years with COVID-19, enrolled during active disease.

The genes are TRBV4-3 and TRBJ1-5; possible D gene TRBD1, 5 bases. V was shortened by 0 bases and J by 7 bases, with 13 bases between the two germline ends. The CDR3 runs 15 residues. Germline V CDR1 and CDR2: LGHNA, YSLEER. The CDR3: CASSQDAGSIQPQHF. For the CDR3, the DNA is TGCGCCAGCAGCCAAGATGCAGGGTCAATCCAGCCCCAGCATTTT.

DNA of the CDR3: TGCAGTGCTAGTCCCGGGACAGGGGATGAAAAACTGTTTTTT. Translated, it gives CSASPGTGDEKLFF. The chain joins TRBV20-1 to TRBJ1-4, with 10 bases that match TRBD1. The germline gives CDR1 DFQATT, CDR2 SNEGSKA (reference sequence). With 3 bases clipped from V and 6 bases from J, the junction kept 4 bases outside the gene matches. There are 14 residues in the CDR3.